This T cell receptor beta chain was sequenced during a study of blood T cell repertoires in COVID-19. Study-wide context: Whether acute or convalescent, the COVID-19 samples came from the United States, Italy and Spain.

The CDR3 has 16 residues. The V gene's germline CDR1 is SGHNT and CDR2 YYREEE (reference sequence). V was clipped by 4 bases and J by 6 bases; unmatched bases: 13. Libraries were prepared by immunoSEQ multiplex PCR; TCRdb keeps only in-frame clonotypes and omits some of them. The sample lists fewer than 50,000 clones, more than 75% occurring once. J is TRBJ2-5 and V is TRBV5-4; 9 bases match TRBD2. The specimen was peripheral blood. The receptor was derived from a man aged 50-60 years with active COVID-19. CDR3 nucleotide sequence: TGTGCCAGCAGCCCCCCTGGGGGCGGGAGGGGAAAGACCCAGTACTTC. This codes for CASSPPGGGRGKTQYF.